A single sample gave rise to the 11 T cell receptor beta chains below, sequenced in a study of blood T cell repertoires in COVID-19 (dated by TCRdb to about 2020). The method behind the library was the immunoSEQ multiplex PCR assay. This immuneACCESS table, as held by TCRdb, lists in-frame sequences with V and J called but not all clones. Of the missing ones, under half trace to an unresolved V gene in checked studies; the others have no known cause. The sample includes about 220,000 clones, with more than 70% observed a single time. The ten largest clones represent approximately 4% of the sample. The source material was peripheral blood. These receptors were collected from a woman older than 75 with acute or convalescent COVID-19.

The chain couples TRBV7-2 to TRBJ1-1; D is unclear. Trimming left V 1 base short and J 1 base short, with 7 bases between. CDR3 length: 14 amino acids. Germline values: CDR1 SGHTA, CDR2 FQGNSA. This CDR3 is CASSLVTGNTEAFF. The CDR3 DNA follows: TGTGCCAGCAGCTTAGTAACGGGGAACACTGAAGCTTTCTTT. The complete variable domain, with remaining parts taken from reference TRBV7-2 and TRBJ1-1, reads GAGVSQSPSNKVTEKGKDVELRCDPISGHTALYWYRQSLGQGLEFLIYFQGNSAPDKSGLPSDRFSAERTGGSVSTLTIQRTQQEDSAVYLCASSLVTGNTEAFFGQGTRLTVV.

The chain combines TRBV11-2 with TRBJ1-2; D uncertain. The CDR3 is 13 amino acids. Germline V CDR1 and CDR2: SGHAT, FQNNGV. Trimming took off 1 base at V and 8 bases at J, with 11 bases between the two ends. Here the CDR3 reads CASSLGQRGGYTF. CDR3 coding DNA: TGTGCCAGCAGCTTAGGGCAGAGAGGCGGCTACACCTTC. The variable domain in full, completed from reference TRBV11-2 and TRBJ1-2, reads EAGVAQSPRYKIIEKRQSVAFWCNPISGHATLYWYQQILGQGPKLLIQFQNNGVVDDSQLPKDRFSAERLKGVDSTLKIQPAKLEDSAVYLCASSLGQRGGYTFGSGTRLTVV.

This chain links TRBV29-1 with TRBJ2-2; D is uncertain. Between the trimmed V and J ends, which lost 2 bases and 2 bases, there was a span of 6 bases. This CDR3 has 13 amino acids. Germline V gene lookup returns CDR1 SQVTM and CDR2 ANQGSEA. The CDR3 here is CSVEYGNTGELFF. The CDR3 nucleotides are TGCAGCGTTGAATACGGTAACACCGGGGAGCTGTTTTTT.

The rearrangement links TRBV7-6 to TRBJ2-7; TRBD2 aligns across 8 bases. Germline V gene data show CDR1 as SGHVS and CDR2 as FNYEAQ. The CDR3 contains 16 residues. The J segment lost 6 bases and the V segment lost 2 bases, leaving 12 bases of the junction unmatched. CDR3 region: CASSLFLSGGPSEQYF. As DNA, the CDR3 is TGTGCCAGCAGCTTATTTCTTTCGGGGGGGCCATCCGAGCAGTACTTC. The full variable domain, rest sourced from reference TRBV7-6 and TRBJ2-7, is GAGVSQSPRYKVTKRGQDVALRCDPISGHVSLYWYRQALGQGPEFLTYFNYEAQQDKSGLPNDRFSAERPEGSISTLTIQRTEQRDSAMYRCASSLFLSGGPSEQYFGPGTRLTVT.

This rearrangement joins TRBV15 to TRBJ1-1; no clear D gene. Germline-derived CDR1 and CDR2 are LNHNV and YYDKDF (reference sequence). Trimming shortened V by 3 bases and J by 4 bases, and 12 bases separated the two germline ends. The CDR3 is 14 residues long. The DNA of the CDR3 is TGTGCCACCAGCAGGCGGGCGCCGGGCACTGAAGCTTTCTTT. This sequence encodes CATSRRAPGTEAFF.

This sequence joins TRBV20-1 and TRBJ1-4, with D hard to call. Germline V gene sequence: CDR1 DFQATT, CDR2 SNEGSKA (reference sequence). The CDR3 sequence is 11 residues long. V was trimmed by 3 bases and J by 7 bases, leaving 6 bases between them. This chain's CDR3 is CSASLAEKLFF. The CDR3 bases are TGCAGTGCTAGCTTAGCTGAAAAACTGTTTTTT.

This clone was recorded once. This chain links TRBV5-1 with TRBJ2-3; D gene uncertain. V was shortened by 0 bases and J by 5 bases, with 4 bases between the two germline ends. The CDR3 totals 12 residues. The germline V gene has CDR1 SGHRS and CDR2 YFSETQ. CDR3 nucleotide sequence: TGCGCCAGCAGCTTGGCCCGAGATACGCAGTATTTT. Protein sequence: CASSLARDTQYF.

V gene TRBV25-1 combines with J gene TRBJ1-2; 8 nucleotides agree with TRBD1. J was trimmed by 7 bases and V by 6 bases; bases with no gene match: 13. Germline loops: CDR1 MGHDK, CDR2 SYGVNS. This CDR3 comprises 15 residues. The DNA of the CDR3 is TGTGCCAGCAGCCCCACCACAGGGGGAGTTGGTGGCTACACCTTC. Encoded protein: CASSPTTGGVGGYTF.

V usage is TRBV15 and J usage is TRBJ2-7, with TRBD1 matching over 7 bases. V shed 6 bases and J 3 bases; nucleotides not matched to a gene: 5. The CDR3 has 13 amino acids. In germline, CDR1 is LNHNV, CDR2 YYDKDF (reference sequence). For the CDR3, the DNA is TGTGCCACCAGTAACAGGGGAGACTACGAGCAGTACTTC. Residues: CATSNRGDYEQYF.

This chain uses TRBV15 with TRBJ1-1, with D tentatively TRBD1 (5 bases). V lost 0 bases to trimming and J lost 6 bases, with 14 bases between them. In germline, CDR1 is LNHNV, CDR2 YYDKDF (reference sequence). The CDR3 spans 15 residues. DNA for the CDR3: TGTGCCACCAGCAGAGATAAGGGCTGGGGGGCTGAAGCTTTCTTT. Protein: CATSRDKGWGAEAFF.

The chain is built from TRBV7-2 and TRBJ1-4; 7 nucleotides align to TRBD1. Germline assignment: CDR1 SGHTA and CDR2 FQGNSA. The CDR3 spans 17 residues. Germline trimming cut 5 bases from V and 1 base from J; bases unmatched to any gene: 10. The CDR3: CASSPRGQKETNEKLFF. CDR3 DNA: TGTGCCAGCAGCCCACGGGGACAGAAAGAAACTAATGAAAAACTGTTTTTT.